Sequencing of this T cell receptor (beta chain) was carried out in a study of identical twins. TCRdb re-called the 5' RACE reads through MiXCR, storing one row per CDR3 protein. Among under 900,000 distinct CDR3 sequences listed, around a sixth were seen once. This clonotype was recorded a few times. The data also belong to a second study, concerning T cells expressing NK-cell markers.

Sequenced input: PBMCs. The sequence came from a woman between 18 and 29 years old in good health.

The DNA of the CDR3 is TGTGCCAGCAGTTTTAACCCGGGCGGCTACACCTTC. Translating it yields CASSFNPGGYTF. The rearrangement joins TRBV12-3 or TRBV12-4 to TRBJ1-2; D unresolved. Trimming stripped 3 bases from V and 8 bases from J, with 10 bases between. The CDR3 sequence is 12 residues long.